This TCR beta chain was recorded in a study of cytomegalovirus exposure and HLA in healthy donors. PCR was performed using 60 Vbeta and 13 Jbeta primers. TCRdb's copy holds only in-frame clones and misses some; the assay was immunoSEQ multiplex PCR. Among about 150,000 clones, approximately 70% were seen once, and the ten largest hold approximately 2%. Sequencing input: PBMCs. This TCR was sampled from a woman aged 60 to 75 in good health and CMV-seropositive.

The CDR3 reads CASSLQGAGDTQYF. CDR3 coding DNA: TGTGCCAGCAGCTTACAGGGGGCTGGAGATACGCAGTATTTT. The V gene is TRBV7-7, the J gene TRBJ2-3, with 8 bases fitting TRBD1. Germline values: CDR1 SSHAT, CDR2 FNYEAQ (reference sequence). The V segment lost 2 bases and the J segment 5 bases; nucleotides outside the gene matches: 3. This CDR3 comprises 14 residues.